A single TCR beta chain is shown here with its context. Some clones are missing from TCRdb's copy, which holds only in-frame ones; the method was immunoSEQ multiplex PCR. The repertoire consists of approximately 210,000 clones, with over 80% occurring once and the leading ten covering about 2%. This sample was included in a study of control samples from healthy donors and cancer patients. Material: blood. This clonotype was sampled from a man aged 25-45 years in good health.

Here the CDR3 reads CASSESGDDGYTF. CDR3 coding DNA: TGTGCCAGCAGTGAAAGCGGGGACGATGGCTACACCTTC. V usage is TRBV6-1 and J usage is TRBJ1-2, with D possibly being TRBD1 (5 bases). V lost 2 bases to trimming and J lost 6 bases, with 10 bases between them. The CDR3 runs 13 residues. Germline CDR1 reads MNHNS; CDR2 reads SASEGT.